This TCR beta chain stems from a study of blood T cell repertoires in COVID-19 (dated by TCRdb to 2019 to 2021). Study-wide context: Collaborator samples came from the United States, Italy and Spain and covered acute and convalescent phases of COVID-19. The repertoires were released in a freely available public database intended as a resource for research on the immune response to SARS-CoV-2. Samples were obtained from the ongoing ImmuneRACE study (first 160 participants) and from some 1,200 subjects provided by 6 global collaborators. Deeply sampled blood TCRbeta repertoires from subjects exposed to, actively infected with, or recovered from COVID-19 were included in the dataset. The material from the prospective study consisted of cDNA or gDNA derived from T cells, B-cell-depleted T cells, or PBMCs. Where available, HLA class I and class II types were taken from metadata supplied by the sample provider and were not determined by assay-based typing. A de-identified subject ID, COVID-19 status, age in years and sex were almost always included in the sample metadata.

Only a few counts were recorded for this clone. Its recognized antigen is unknown. The input lacks base qualities; no much larger clone sits a single base away. Overall results and qualifications from the work: Clinical and demographic metadata were provided uncurated, with the amount varying by source and participant.

TCRbeta CDR3 regions were amplified from genomic DNA using the immunoSEQ Assay, a bias-controlled multiplex PCR. As for the original processing: Within the assay, amplification of reference gene primers was used to estimate how many nucleated cells each sample contained. To quantify the absolute abundance of each unique TCRbeta CDR3 rearrangement, sequence reads were collapsed and filtered. Productive Simpson clonality was computed per sample as the square root of Simpson's diversity index over productive rearrangements. This is the immuneACCESS table as TCRdb keeps it, with only in-frame sequences that have V and J called. A part of the clones is gone; compared with another copy, unresolved V genes explain less than half, and the rest is unexplained. The DNA gave D and trimming, while V, J and clone size come from that table. Within this sample are 26,000 or so clones, with approximately 86% of them counted one time only. In total, the top ten clones hold over 5% of the sample.

Each collaborating institution followed its own protocols to collect whole blood in K2EDTA tubes. For TCRbeta analysis, collaborators shipped samples as frozen whole blood, isolated PBMCs, or DNA extracted from either of those sample types. Sequencing was done on a sample of peripheral blood. The sequence was collected from a man aged 55 to 70 with active COVID-19.

The DNA is TGTGCCAGCAGCGCATTGACCGGGGGGAAAGGTTCACCCCTCCACTTT. Its amino acids are CASSALTGGKGSPLHF. Here the chain combines TRBV7-9 and TRBJ1-6, and the D gene may be TRBD1, 5 bases matching. The CDR3, from cysteine to phenylalanine, totals 16 residues. The only DNA kept is the CDR3, 48 bases in frame from the first base. V was cut back by 5 bases and J by 9 bases, leaving a gap of 20 bases between them. The CDR1 and CDR2 encoded by the germline V gene (reference sequence) are SEHNR and FQNEAQ.